The rows below give T cell receptor beta chains drawn from one sample of a study of T cell changes during pregnancy in multiple sclerosis. TCRdb keeps only in-frame clones here, not all; method: immunoSEQ multiplex PCR. The sample includes around 33,000 clones, 90% seen only once; the top ten take over 0.5%. The material sequenced was CD4+ T cells from peripheral blood mononuclear cells, taken in the third trimester of pregnancy. These receptors originate from a female donor in good health, enrolled as a control in a pregnancy study. Both conserved end residues are part of each CDR3. Each record gives: D gene, J gene, V gene, clone size, CDR3 protein, CDR3 DNA. D genes are given only for firm matches. For some rows the clone size is stated as once, few or many, or as a class when expanded; others skip it.

>TRBD1|TRBJ1-2|TRBV29-1|NA
CSVEKGAEGGYTF
TGCAGCGTTGAAAAGGGGGCGGAGGGAGGCTACACCTTC
>TRBD2|TRBJ2-7|TRBV7-2|NA
CASSTSGTFYEQYF
TGTGCCAGCAGCACTAGCGGGACCTTCTACGAGCAGTACTTC
>TRBD2|TRBJ2-1|TRBV6-1|medium-sized
CASREGLASSYNEQFF
TGTGCCAGCAGAGAAGGACTAGCCTCATCCTACAATGAGCAGTTCTTC
>NA|TRBJ1-5|TRBV5-1|NA
CASSLGGGDQPQHF
TGCGCCAGCAGCTTGGGTGGGGGGGATCAGCCCCAGCATTTT
>NA|TRBJ1-6|TRBV6-5|NA
CASSLSPGEGSPLHF
TGTGCCAGCAGTCTCTCGCCAGGGGAAGGTTCACCCCTCCACTTT
>NA|TRBJ2-3|TRBV4-3|NA
CASSQLRGSDTQYF
TGCGCCAGCAGCCAGCTTAGGGGATCAGATACGCAGTATTTT
>TRBD1|TRBJ1-4|TRBV25-1|NA
CASSAQNRGDEKLFF
TGTGCCAGCAGTGCACAAAACAGGGGTGATGAAAAACTGTTTTTT
>TRBD2|TRBJ2-5|TRBV5-1|NA
CASSWGGWTTEETQYF
TGCGCCAGCAGCTGGGGGGGTTGGACTACGGAAGAGACCCAGTACTTC
>NA|TRBJ2-7|TRBV6-1|NA
CASSETGSPTSEQYF
TGTGCCAGCAGTGAAACGGGCTCCCCTACTAGCGAGCAGTACTTC
>NA|TRBJ1-2|TRBV19|NA
CASSIRGAGGYTF
TGTGCCAGTAGTATCCGGGGGGCGGGTGGCTACACCTTC
>NA|TRBJ2-1|TRBV5-1|NA
CASTEESSYNEQFF
TGCGCCAGCACCGAGGAGAGCTCCTACAATGAGCAGTTCTTC
>NA|TRBJ2-5|TRBV7-9|NA
CASSLYRAGRGETQYF
TGTGCCAGCAGCTTATATAGGGCAGGGCGGGGAGAGACCCAGTACTTC
>NA|TRBJ2-1|TRBV13|NA
CASSYGQNNEQFF
TGTGCCAGCAGCTACGGACAGAACAATGAGCAGTTCTTC
>NA|TRBJ1-3|TRBV7-9|NA
CASSSDSTSGNTIYF
TGTGCCAGCAGCTCCGACTCCACCTCTGGAAACACCATATATTTT
>NA|TRBJ1-1|TRBV6-6|NA
CASSYRSGTEAFF
TGTGCCAGCAGTTACCGCTCGGGCACTGAAGCTTTCTTT
>NA|TRBJ1-2|TRBV11-2|NA
CASSLSVPGVRQVVNGYTF
TGTGCCAGCAGCCTAAGTGTCCCTGGGGTAAGACAGGTTGTCAATGGCTACACCTTC
>TRBD1|TRBJ1-4|TRBV13|NA
CASSPRTGGDEKLFF
TGTGCCAGCAGCCCGAGGACAGGGGGCGATGAAAAACTGTTTTTT
>NA|TRBJ2-7|TRBV6-5|NA
CASSYPGVVPSYEQYF
TGTGCCAGCAGTTACCCAGGGGTTGTCCCATCCTACGAGCAGTACTTC
>NA|TRBJ2-1|TRBV15|once
CATSRDLNYEQFF
TGTGCCACCAGCAGAGATCTTAACTATGAGCAGTTCTTC
>TRBD1|TRBJ1-3|TRBV15|once
CATSSRGRGLSGNTIYF
TGTGCCACCAGCAGCCGTGGCAGGGGGCTCTCTGGAAACACCATATATTTT
>NA|TRBJ1-1|TRBV7-2|NA
CASSLGVSMNTEAFF
TGTGCCAGCAGCTTAGGCGTGTCTATGAACACTGAAGCTTTCTTT
>NA|TRBJ1-5|TRBV19|NA
CASSISSVGESNQPQHF
TGTGCCAGTAGTATATCCTCGGTTGGGGAGAGCAATCAGCCCCAGCATTTT
>NA|TRBJ1-1|TRBV18|NA
CASSPPGGRTFF
TGTGCCAGCTCACCACCGGGGGGGAGGACTTTCTTT
>NA|TRBJ1-2|TRBV9|NA
CASSVQTGGGGYTF
TGTGCCAGCAGCGTCCAGACAGGTGGCGGGGGCTACACCTTC
>NA|TRBJ1-1|TRBV11-3|NA
CASSRRTVNTEAFF
TGTGCCAGCAGCCGAAGGACAGTGAACACTGAAGCTTTCTTT
>NA|TRBJ1-3|TRBV30|NA
CAWSVRDTYSGNTIYF
TGTGCCTGGAGTGTACGGGACACTTACTCTGGAAACACCATATATTTT
>TRBD1|TRBJ1-5|TRBV5-6|NA
CASSLGTGASNQPQHF
TGTGCCAGCAGCTTGGGGACAGGGGCGAGCAATCAGCCCCAGCATTTT
>NA|TRBJ2-1|TRBV7-2|NA
CASSPGGRMSIANEQFF
TGTGCCAGCAGCCCGGGGGGCCGAATGTCGATCGCCAATGAGCAGTTCTTC
>TRBD1|TRBJ2-7|TRBV7-2|NA
CASSGGTGVSEQYF
TGTGCCAGCAGCGGGGGGACAGGGGTGAGTGAGCAGTACTTC
>TRBD1|TRBJ2-6|TRBV10-3|NA
CAISKTGAQTSGANVLTF
TGTGCCATCAGTAAGACAGGGGCACAGACCTCTGGGGCCAACGTCCTGACTTTC
>TRBD2|TRBJ2-2|TRBV5-1|NA
CASSPGLAGGHTGELFF
TGCGCCAGCAGCCCTGGACTAGCGGGAGGGCACACCGGGGAGCTGTTTTTT
>NA|TRBJ2-3|TRBV29-1|once
CSGRGGTQYF
TGCAGCGGGAGGGGCGGCACGCAGTATTTT
>TRBD1|TRBJ1-1|TRBV19|NA
CASSIPDRGKAFF
TGTGCCAGTAGTATCCCCGACAGGGGAAAAGCTTTCTTT
>NA|TRBJ1-2|TRBV7-9|NA
CASSLLQGIDGYTF
TGTGCCAGCAGCTTGTTGCAGGGTATCGATGGCTACACCTTC